Sequencing of this TCR beta chain was carried out in a study of shared clonotypes between healthy human individuals (dated by TCRdb to 2019 to 2021). About the full investigation: The cohort comprised a couple of women and a few men aged 18 to 49 years. To estimate repertoire size and how much clonotypes are shared between individuals, the study performed deep sequencing of blood TCR repertoires from about five healthy adults. Per donor, three plates each were used for CD4 naive and CD4 memory, two for CD8 naive, and one for CD8 memory. Libraries were prepared and TCR repertoires were sequenced by different laboratories using diverse techniques, in order to increase sequencing depth and limit assay-specific biases. Leukapheresis yielded between about 0.94 and 10 billion PBMCs per donor.

Using the deep immunoSEQ assay, TCR CDR3 regions were amplified from genomic DNA by multiplex PCR. Extracted genomic DNA from each cell subset was spread evenly across all wells of several immunoSEQ 96-well plates, with each plate serving as a replicate. For sorted subsets, 150 to 250 ng genomic DNA, equal to 30,000 or so T cell genomes, was loaded into each replicate PCR. The purified libraries were quantified using a Qubit 3.0 fluorometer, sized with a Bioanalyzer 2100, and then quantified again using the KAPA Library Quantification kit. Every immunoSEQ 96-well plate was sequenced on a separate single-read 150-cycle Illumina NextSeq 550 flow cell. In the authors' own workflow: Because the immunoSEQ output included only junctional sequences and no quality scores, the filtering could not be the same as the filtering used for full-length reads. Sequences were annotated with PyIR, a Python wrapper for IgBLAST v1.9, and V/J genes and CDR3 were assigned using IMGT germline references. Reads were filtered out if the reads had weak V/J assignments (E-value above 1e-6), no CDR3, stop codons, out-of-frame junctions, or ambiguous translated residues. V3J clonotypes were defined as sequences sharing the same inferred V gene, J gene, and CDR3 amino acid sequence. Percentage overlap between repertoires was calculated by dividing the number of shared unique clonotypes by the size of the smaller repertoire. Repertoire richness was assessed with RTK rarefaction, the Chao1 estimator, and Recon v2.1 estimates of unobserved clonotypes. Generation probabilities for all TCRbeta clonotypes obtained by the gDNA method from a few donors were computed using OLGA. The table comes from immuneACCESS by way of TCRdb, which keeps in-frame sequences with V and J called. Part of the clones is missing from these tables; in studies checked, under half for an unresolved V gene and the rest for unknown reasons. That table is the source of V, J and clone size, and D and trimming were worked out from the DNA. In this sample the table shows approximately 2,300,000 clones, 85% to 95% of which occur a single time. Of the sample, about 0.36% falls within the top ten clones.

The CDR3 holds 15 amino acids from the cysteine to the phenylalanine. Solely the CDR3 DNA is kept, with 45 bases framed from the first base. The germline V gene provides CDR1 SGDLS and CDR2 YYNGEE. Trimming accounts for 0 bases at V and 0 bases at J, while the number of junction bases matched to no gene is 2. The donors were healthy, HIV-negative adults who had no recently reported acute infections or vaccinations. All donors were Caucasian adults living in Nashville, Tennessee, USA. CD4+ T cells were enriched by magnetic negative selection, after which naive cells were positively selected on CD45RA and the negative fraction was taken as the memory subset. After blood collection by leukapheresis, PBMCs were isolated using Ficoll-Histopaque density gradient centrifugation and then cryopreserved in the vapor phase of liquid nitrogen. Analytical flow cytometry was used to check the purity and quantity of each magnetically sorted T cell population. Genomic DNA was isolated from every sorted fraction and measured by UV absorbance on a Nanodrop 2000c.

Beyond this particular receptor, the publication reports: Sharing across a handful of donors was observed for approximately 5% of naive CD4, around 3.5% of naive CD8, 2% to 2.5% of memory CD4, and around 0.4% of memory CD8 clonotypes. Clonotypes shared by all four sorted-subset donors showed higher generation probabilities than non-shared clonotypes. Naive subsets generally had larger estimated clonotype richness than memory subsets did. Rarefaction of sorted-subset datasets indicated incomplete sequencing despite the large sequencing depth. The small number of donors limited the genetic and exposure-history diversity represented. Based on pairwise subsampling, the degree of clonotype sharing among donors was expected to be affected by sequencing depth. Sampling was limited to blood, and TCR repertoires in tissue likely differ from TCR repertoires in blood.

A remark on this clone: This clone's antigen is unknown. Per-nucleotide qualities are absent, and no much larger clonotype sits a single base away.

Sequencing used naive CD4+ T cells from PBMCs. The cell subset or site label on this specimen signifies: CD45RA+ positively selected. The receptor comes from a man aged 18-30 years in good health. Some clones in this sample may be carry-over from other donors' samples. This receptor chain uses TRBV9 and TRBJ1-2, with TRBD1 identical over 7 junction bases. The CDR3: CASSVATGANYGYTF. The DNA sequence is given as TGTGCCAGCAGCGTAGCTACAGGGGCTAACTATGGCTACACCTTC.